One sample yielded the 3 T cell receptor beta chains listed below, sequenced in a study of T cell repertoires in cytomegalovirus infection. TCRdb re-called the reads with MiXCR, one entry per CDR3 protein. Among a few hundred thousand distinct CDR3 sequences listed, roughly 15% were seen once. The material sequenced was PBMCs. These TCRs come from a human donor in good health (CMV status not recorded). Some clones in this sample may be carry-over from other donors' samples.

This clonotype was observed a few times. The J gene is TRBJ1-1, the V gene TRBV28; D is unclear. Per germline, CDR1 MDHEN and CDR2 SYDVKM. The CDR3 sequence is 15 residues long. V lost 2 bases and J 0 bases, leaving 10 bases between the germline ends. CDR3 nucleotides: TGTGCCAGCAGTTTAGGCGGGTTAGTGAACACTGAAGCTTTCTTT. This translates into CASSLGGLVNTEAFF.

This clonotype was observed many times. The chain carries TRBV9 and TRBJ1-2; D ambiguous. CDR1 and CDR2 from the germline V gene are SGDLS and YYNGEE. The CDR3 has 14 amino acids. Trimming took off 6 bases at V and 3 bases at J, with 15 bases between the two ends. CDR3 loop: CASNPRPTDYGYTF. CDR3 coding DNA: TGTGCCAGCAATCCCCGCCCTACAGACTATGGCTACACCTTC.

This clonotype was seen a handful of times. CDR3 nucleotides: TGCGCCAGCAGCTTCGGCGGGGGTCCAGGAGATACGCAGTATTTT. Protein: CASSFGGGPGDTQYF. This rearrangement joins TRBV5-1 to TRBJ2-3; 7 positions agree with TRBD2. Germline loops: CDR1 SGHRS, CDR2 YFSETQ. V lost 2 bases and J lost 5; bases outside the gene matches: 8. The CDR3 length is 15 residues.